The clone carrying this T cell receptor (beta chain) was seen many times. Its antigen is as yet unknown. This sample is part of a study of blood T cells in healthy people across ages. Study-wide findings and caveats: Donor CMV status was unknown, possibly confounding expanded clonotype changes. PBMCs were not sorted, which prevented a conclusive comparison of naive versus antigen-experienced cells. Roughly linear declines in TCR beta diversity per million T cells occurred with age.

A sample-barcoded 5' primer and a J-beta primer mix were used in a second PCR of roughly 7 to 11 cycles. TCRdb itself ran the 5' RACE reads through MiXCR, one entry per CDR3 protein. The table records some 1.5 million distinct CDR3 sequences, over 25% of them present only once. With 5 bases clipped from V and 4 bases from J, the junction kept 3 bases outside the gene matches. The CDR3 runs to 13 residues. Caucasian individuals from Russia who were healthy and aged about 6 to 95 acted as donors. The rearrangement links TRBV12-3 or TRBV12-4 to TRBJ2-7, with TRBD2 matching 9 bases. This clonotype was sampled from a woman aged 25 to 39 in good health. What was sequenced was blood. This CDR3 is CASSQTSGYEQYF. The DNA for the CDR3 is TGTGCCAGCAGTCAAACTAGCGGGTACGAGCAGTACTTC.